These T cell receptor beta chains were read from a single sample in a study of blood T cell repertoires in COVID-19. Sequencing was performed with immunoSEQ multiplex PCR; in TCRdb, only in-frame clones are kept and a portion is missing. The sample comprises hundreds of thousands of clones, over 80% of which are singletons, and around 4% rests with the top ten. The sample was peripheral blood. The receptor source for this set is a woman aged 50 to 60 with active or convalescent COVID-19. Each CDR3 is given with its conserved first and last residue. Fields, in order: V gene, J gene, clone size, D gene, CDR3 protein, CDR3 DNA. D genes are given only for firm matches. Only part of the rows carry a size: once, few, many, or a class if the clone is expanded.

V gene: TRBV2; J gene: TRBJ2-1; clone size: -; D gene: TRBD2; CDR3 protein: CALIEASGPNEQFF; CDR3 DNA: TGTGCCCTAATCGAGGCTAGCGGGCCCAATGAGCAGTTCTTC
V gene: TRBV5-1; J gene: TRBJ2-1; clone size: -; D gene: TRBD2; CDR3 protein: CASSLLDSASGSPYNEQFF; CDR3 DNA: TGCGCCAGCAGCTTACTGGACAGCGCTAGCGGGAGTCCCTACAATGAGCAGTTCTTC
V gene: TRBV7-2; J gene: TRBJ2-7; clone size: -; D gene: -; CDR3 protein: CASSLGALALYEQYF; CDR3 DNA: TGTGCCAGCAGCTTAGGGGCCTTGGCCCTCTACGAGCAGTACTTC
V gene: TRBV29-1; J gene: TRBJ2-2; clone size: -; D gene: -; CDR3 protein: CSCRGGVNTGELFF; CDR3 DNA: TGCAGCTGCCGGGGCGGGGTTAACACCGGGGAGCTGTTTTTT
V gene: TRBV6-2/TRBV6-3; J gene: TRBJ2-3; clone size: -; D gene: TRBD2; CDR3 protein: CASSFGAGGTDTQYF; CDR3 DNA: TGTGCCAGCAGTTTTGGAGCGGGGGGCACAGATACGCAGTATTTT
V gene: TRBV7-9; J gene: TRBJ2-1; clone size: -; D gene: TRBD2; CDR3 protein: CASSVGTSGPNEQFF; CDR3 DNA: TGTGCCAGCAGCGTCGGGACTAGCGGGCCGAATGAGCAGTTCTTC
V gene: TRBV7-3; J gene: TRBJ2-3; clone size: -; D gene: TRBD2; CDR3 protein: CASSFSGGDTQYF; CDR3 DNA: TGTGCCAGCAGCTTCAGCGGGGGGGATACGCAGTATTTT
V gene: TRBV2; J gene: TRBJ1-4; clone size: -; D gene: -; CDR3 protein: CASSDLSRGRGEKLFF; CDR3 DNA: TGTGCCAGCAGTGATTTGTCGAGAGGACGGGGTGAAAAACTGTTTTTT
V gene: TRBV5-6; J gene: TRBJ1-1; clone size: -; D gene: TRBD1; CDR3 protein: CASSLGVTGPEAFF; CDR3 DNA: TGTGCCAGCAGCTTGGGGGTGACAGGGCCTGAAGCTTTCTTT
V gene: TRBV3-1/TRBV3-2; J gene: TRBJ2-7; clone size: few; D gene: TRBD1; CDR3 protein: CASSQGTGGLEQYF; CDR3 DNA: TGTGCCAGCAGCCAAGGGACAGGGGGCCTCGAGCAGTACTTC
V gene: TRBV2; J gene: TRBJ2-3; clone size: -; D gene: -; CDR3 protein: CASNGGNTQYF; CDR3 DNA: TGTGCCAGCAACGGCGGAAATACGCAGTATTTT
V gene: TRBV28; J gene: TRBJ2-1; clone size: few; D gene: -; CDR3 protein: CASSLMRGRVEQFF; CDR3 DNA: TGTGCCAGCAGTTTAATGAGAGGCAGAGTTGAGCAGTTCTTC
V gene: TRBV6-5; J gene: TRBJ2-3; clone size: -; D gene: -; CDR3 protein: CASTMLGRNTDTQYF; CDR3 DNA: TGTGCCAGCACCATGCTCGGCAGGAACACAGATACGCAGTATTTT
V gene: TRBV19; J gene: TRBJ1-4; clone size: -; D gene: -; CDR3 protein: CASSLTVSRKLFF; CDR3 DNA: TGTGCCAGTAGTCTGACAGTAAGCCGGAAACTGTTTTTT
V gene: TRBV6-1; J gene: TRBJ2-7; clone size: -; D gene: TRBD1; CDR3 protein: CASSDWTGVYEQYF; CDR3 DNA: TGTGCCAGCAGTGATTGGACAGGGGTTTACGAGCAGTACTTC
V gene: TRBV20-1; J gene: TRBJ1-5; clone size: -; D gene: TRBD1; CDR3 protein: CSASFQGAGQPQHF; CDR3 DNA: TGCAGTGCTAGTTTCCAGGGGGCGGGTCAGCCCCAGCATTTT
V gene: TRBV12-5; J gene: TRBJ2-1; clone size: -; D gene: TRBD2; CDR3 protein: CASGPSSGRREEQFF; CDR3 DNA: TGTGCTAGTGGTCCGTCTAGCGGGAGACGCGAGGAGCAGTTCTTC